Listed below are T cell receptor beta chains from one sample, sequenced in a study of T cell changes during pregnancy in multiple sclerosis. TCRdb keeps only in-frame clones here, not all; method: immunoSEQ multiplex PCR. The sample consists of 30,000 to 35,000 clones, 90% of them appearing once. The sequencing used CD8+ T cells from peripheral blood mononuclear cells, collected before pregnancy. All receptors derive from a female donor with multiple sclerosis, enrolled in a pregnancy study. Both conserved end residues are part of each CDR3. A D gene is named only where the DNA matches it firmly. The size entry is marked missing in some rows and otherwise reads once, few, many or a size class.

>TRBJ2-5|TRBV4-1|TRBD2|-
TGCGCCAGCAGCCAAGAAGGTAGCGGGTCCCTGGAAGAGACCCAGTACTTC
CASSQEGSGSLEETQYF
>TRBJ1-5|TRBV6-1|TRBD1|-
TGTGCCAGCAGTGGGAACGGACAGGGGGTTTACAATCAGCCCCAGCATTTT
CASSGNGQGVYNQPQHF
>TRBJ1-5|TRBV4-1|TRBD1|-
TGCGCCAGCAGCCAAGATCTTATCAGGGGGCATCAGCCCCAGCATTTT
CASSQDLIRGHQPQHF
>TRBJ1-2|TRBV29-1|-|-
TGCAGCGTCCCGGTGATGGGAGAAGAGGGCTACACCTTC
CSVPVMGEEGYTF
>TRBJ1-4|TRBV14|-|-
TGTGCCAGCAGCCAGAGAGGGAGGGCCCGTAATGAAAAACTGTTTTTT
CASSQRGRARNEKLFF
>TRBJ1-1|TRBV30|-|-
TGTGCCTGGAGAGGGGATATGAACACTGAAGCTTTCTTT
CAWRGDMNTEAFF
>TRBJ1-2|TRBV9|-|-
TGTGCCAGCAGCGCGTACTCAGGGTATGGCTACACCTTC
CASSAYSGYGYTF
>TRBJ2-3|TRBV30|-|-
TGTGCCTGGAGTGTATCAATTTCGGGTTTATTCACAGATACGCAGTATTTT
CAWSVSISGLFTDTQYF
>TRBJ2-7|TRBV19|TRBD1|-
TGTGCCAGTAGGTTGGGACAGACCTACGAGCAGTACTTC
CASRLGQTYEQYF
>TRBJ1-2|TRBV11-2|-|-
TGTGCCAGCAGGCCACTTGAGAGAAACTATGGCTACACCTTC
CASRPLERNYGYTF
>TRBJ2-4|TRBV7-8|TRBD2|-
TGTGCCAGCAGCTGGACTAGCGGGAGTGCAAAAAACATTCAGTACTTC
CASSWTSGSAKNIQYF
>TRBJ2-3|TRBV5-1|TRBD2|-
TGCGCCAGCAGCTTGGCCTTCGGGGGGGCCGGAGATACGCAGTATTTT
CASSLAFGGAGDTQYF
>TRBJ1-2|TRBV27|TRBD1|-
TGTGCCAGCAGTTTGTTGAGGGGGCCTATTGATGGCTACACCTTC
CASSLLRGPIDGYTF
>TRBJ1-1|TRBV14|-|-
TGTGCCAGCAGCCAAGAAACAGTGAACACTGAAGCTTTCTTT
CASSQETVNTEAFF
>TRBJ1-2|TRBV4-3|-|-
TGCGCCAGCAGCCAAGAAACAGGGAACTATGGCTACACCTTC
CASSQETGNYGYTF
>TRBJ1-5|TRBV7-8|-|-
TGTGCCAGCAGCTTAGCGTTCGGTAACGGGAATCAGCCCCAGCATTTT
CASSLAFGNGNQPQHF
>TRBJ1-2|TRBV7-9|-|-
TGTGCCAGCAGCTTAGTGGCAGGGGCCCTTTATGGCTACACCTTC
CASSLVAGALYGYTF
>TRBJ1-1|TRBV5-1|TRBD1|-
TGCGCCAGCAGCTTTCGGGACAGGGGTGAAGCTTTCTTT
CASSFRDRGEAFF
>TRBJ1-5|TRBV7-9|-|-
TGTGCCAGCAGCCTAGAGCATCAGCCCCAGCATTTT
CASSLEHQPQHF
>TRBJ2-7|TRBV6-5|TRBD1|few
TGTGCCAGCAGTTACTCGATACAGGGGTCCCTCTACGAGCAGTACTTC
CASSYSIQGSLYEQYF
>TRBJ2-5|TRBV5-1|TRBD2|-
TGCGCCAGCAGCTTGGAGGCGGGAGGGCCACAAGAGACCCAGTACTTC
CASSLEAGGPQETQYF
>TRBJ1-3|TRBV7-9|-|-
TGTGCCAGCAGCGCTATACAGGGAACTGGAAACACCATATATTTT
CASSAIQGTGNTIYF
>TRBJ2-2|TRBV7-6|TRBD2|-
TGTGCCAGCAGCTTTAGCGGGGGGGCCACCGGGGAGCTGTTTTTT
CASSFSGGATGELFF
>TRBJ1-1|TRBV19|TRBD1|-
TGTGCCAGTAGTATGCGGGACAGGGGTAGAGCTTTCTTT
CASSMRDRGRAFF
>TRBJ2-7|TRBV5-1|-|once
TGCGCCAGCAGCTTGGCCCCGGGGAACTACGAGCAGTACTTC
CASSLAPGNYEQYF
>TRBJ2-1|TRBV2|TRBD1|-
TGTGCCAGCAGTGATGGGGACAGGGGGCTATATGAGCAGTTCTTC
CASSDGDRGLYEQFF
>TRBJ2-7|TRBV6-5|-|-
TGTGCCAGCAGTTACACCGTGCAGGGTGGCTACGAGCAGTACTTC
CASSYTVQGGYEQYF
>TRBJ2-7|TRBV4-1|TRBD2|few
TGCGCCAGCAGCCAAGATCGGCGGGAGAGCTTCTACGAGCAGTACTTC
CASSQDRRESFYEQYF
>TRBJ1-1|TRBV6-1|-|-
TGTGCCAGCAGTGAAGAAATAGATTGGAGCACTGAAGCTTTCTTT
CASSEEIDWSTEAFF
>TRBJ2-3|TRBV5-4|-|-
TGTGCCAGCAGGGCCGGGAGCGCAGATACGCAGTATTTT
CASRAGSADTQYF
>TRBJ2-7|TRBV27|-|-
TGTGCCAGCGGCATTAGCGATTCCTACGAGCAGTACTTC
CASGISDSYEQYF
>TRBJ2-7|TRBV27|-|-
TGTGCCAGCAGTTTCGGGCAGGGCTACGAGCAGTACTTC
CASSFGQGYEQYF
>TRBJ1-2|TRBV9|-|-
TGTGCCAGCAGCGTCGCCGGGGAAGGCCACTATGGCTACACCTTC
CASSVAGEGHYGYTF